These T cell receptor beta chains were read from a single sample in a study of blood T cell repertoires in COVID-19. Clones were read by immunoSEQ multiplex PCR, and TCRdb kept only the in-frame ones, dropping some. Found here are over 250,000 clones, 88% of them singletons; the top ten hold 2.5% to 3%. The specimen was PBMCs or T cells enriched from blood (not recorded which). These receptors originate from a woman aged 50 to 65 who had recovered from COVID-19. Both conserved end residues are part of each CDR3. The order of the fields is CDR3 length, D gene, clone size, V gene, J gene, CDR3 DNA, CDR3 protein. D genes are given only for firm matches. Not every row has a clone size; where given, it reads once, few, many or a size class.

cdr3_length: 14
d_call: .
clone_size: few
v_call: TRBV5-8
j_call: TRBJ1-5
cdr3_nt: TGTGCCAGCAGCTCCAGGGTTGATTATCAGCCCCAGCATTTT
cdr3_aa: CASSSRVDYQPQHF

cdr3_length: 15
d_call: .
clone_size: .
v_call: TRBV11-2
j_call: TRBJ2-1
cdr3_nt: TGTGCCAGCAGCTTAGAAATGAGAGGCAACAATGAGCAGTTCTTC
cdr3_aa: CASSLEMRGNNEQFF

cdr3_length: 15
d_call: TRBD2
clone_size: .
v_call: TRBV5-1
j_call: TRBJ2-3
cdr3_nt: TGCGCCAGCAGCTATGTAGCGGGAGCAGCAGATACGCAGTATTTT
cdr3_aa: CASSYVAGAADTQYF

cdr3_length: 15
d_call: TRBD2
clone_size: .
v_call: TRBV2
j_call: TRBJ2-1
cdr3_nt: TGTGCCAGCAGTGAGGGGAGGGTAAGATACAATGAGCAGTTCTTC
cdr3_aa: CASSEGRVRYNEQFF

cdr3_length: 15
d_call: .
clone_size: .
v_call: TRBV27
j_call: TRBJ1-2
cdr3_nt: TGTGCCAGCAGTTTAAACCCGAGGGGAGGCGGGGGCTACACCTTC
cdr3_aa: CASSLNPRGGGGYTF

cdr3_length: 15
d_call: .
clone_size: .
v_call: TRBV6-2/TRBV6-3
j_call: TRBJ2-3
cdr3_nt: TGTGCCAGCAGTTTAGTGGGCACTAGCACAGATACGCAGTATTTT
cdr3_aa: CASSLVGTSTDTQYF

cdr3_length: 16
d_call: TRBD1
clone_size: .
v_call: TRBV5-4
j_call: TRBJ2-7
cdr3_nt: TGTGCCAGCAGCTTGGGAGACAGGGGTAGGTCCTACGAGCAGTACTTC
cdr3_aa: CASSLGDRGRSYEQYF

cdr3_length: 15
d_call: TRBD2
clone_size: .
v_call: TRBV7-9
j_call: TRBJ2-5
cdr3_nt: TGTGCCAGCAGCCCTCAGCGGGACCTCAAAGAGACCCAGTACTTC
cdr3_aa: CASSPQRDLKETQYF

cdr3_length: 14
d_call: TRBD1
clone_size: .
v_call: TRBV19
j_call: TRBJ1-2
cdr3_nt: TGTGCCAGTAGTGGGGGACAGAATAACTATGGCTACACCTTC
cdr3_aa: CASSGGQNNYGYTF

cdr3_length: 12
d_call: TRBD1
clone_size: .
v_call: TRBV6-6
j_call: TRBJ1-1
cdr3_nt: TGTGCCAGCAGTTACTTGACAGGGAAAGCTTTCTTT
cdr3_aa: CASSYLTGKAFF

cdr3_length: 14
d_call: .
clone_size: .
v_call: TRBV15
j_call: TRBJ2-1
cdr3_nt: TGTGCCACCAGTCCTTTGCGGGGCTTCAATGAGCAGTTCTTC
cdr3_aa: CATSPLRGFNEQFF

cdr3_length: 13
d_call: .
clone_size: .
v_call: TRBV30
j_call: TRBJ2-1
cdr3_nt: TGTGCCTGGAGGCGGGACTCTTACAATGAGCAGTTCTTC
cdr3_aa: CAWRRDSYNEQFF

cdr3_length: 16
d_call: .
clone_size: .
v_call: TRBV5-4
j_call: TRBJ2-2
cdr3_nt: TGTGCCAGCGCCAGTAGCCCTTTATTGAGGCCCGGGGAGCTGTTTTTT
cdr3_aa: CASASSPLLRPGELFF

cdr3_length: 14
d_call: .
clone_size: .
v_call: TRBV3-1/TRBV3-2
j_call: TRBJ2-5
cdr3_nt: TGTGCCAGCAGCCAAGGGGGAGGCTTGGGGACCCAGTACTTC
cdr3_aa: CASSQGGGLGTQYF

cdr3_length: 17
d_call: .
clone_size: few
v_call: TRBV11-2
j_call: TRBJ2-2
cdr3_nt: TGTGCCAGCAGCGTTCTGAAAGTCACGTCAGGGACCGGGGAGCTGTTTTTT
cdr3_aa: CASSVLKVTSGTGELFF

cdr3_length: 17
d_call: .
clone_size: .
v_call: TRBV20-1
j_call: TRBJ1-5
cdr3_nt: TGCAGTGCTAGTTGGGCGGAAGCGGGTTGGAGCAATCAGCCCCAGCATTTT
cdr3_aa: CSASWAEAGWSNQPQHF

cdr3_length: 15
d_call: .
clone_size: .
v_call: TRBV7-2
j_call: TRBJ2-7
cdr3_nt: TGTGCCAGCAGCTTGGGACAAACAAAGGCCTACGAGCAGTACTTC
cdr3_aa: CASSLGQTKAYEQYF

cdr3_length: 14
d_call: .
clone_size: .
v_call: TRBV18
j_call: TRBJ2-7
cdr3_nt: TGTGCCAGCTCACGGGACACCGAGGCCTACGAGCAGTACTTC
cdr3_aa: CASSRDTEAYEQYF

cdr3_length: 13
d_call: TRBD1
clone_size: once
v_call: TRBV24-1
j_call: TRBJ1-5
cdr3_nt: TGTGCCACCGGGACAGGTAGCAATCAGCCCCAGCATTTT
cdr3_aa: CATGTGSNQPQHF

cdr3_length: 15
d_call: TRBD2
clone_size: .
v_call: TRBV6-5
j_call: TRBJ2-1
cdr3_nt: TGTGCCAGCAGTTTGGAGCGGGAGGGCCGCAATGAGCAGTTCTTC
cdr3_aa: CASSLEREGRNEQFF

cdr3_length: 13
d_call: .
clone_size: .
v_call: TRBV27
j_call: TRBJ1-5
cdr3_nt: TGTGCCAGCAGTTTGGGCGGGGATCAGCCCCAGCATTTT
cdr3_aa: CASSLGGDQPQHF

cdr3_length: 17
d_call: .
clone_size: .
v_call: TRBV4-1
j_call: TRBJ2-3
cdr3_nt: TGCGCCAGCAGCCAAGATTACGGCGGGTCGACCGGGGATACGCAGTATTTT
cdr3_aa: CASSQDYGGSTGDTQYF

cdr3_length: 16
d_call: TRBD1
clone_size: once
v_call: TRBV28
j_call: TRBJ1-5
cdr3_nt: TGTGCCAGCACCCCAACGGGACAGGGACGCAATCAGCCCCAGCATTTT
cdr3_aa: CASTPTGQGRNQPQHF

cdr3_length: 15
d_call: .
clone_size: .
v_call: TRBV27
j_call: TRBJ1-3
cdr3_nt: TGTGCCAGCAGTGCCATCGGGGGGGTGCCAAACACCATATATTTT
cdr3_aa: CASSAIGGVPNTIYF

cdr3_length: 15
d_call: .
clone_size: once
v_call: TRBV15
j_call: TRBJ1-1
cdr3_nt: TGTGCCACCAGCGCCCGGGGACTGGCCGGCACTGAAGCTTTCTTT
cdr3_aa: CATSARGLAGTEAFF

cdr3_length: 14
d_call: .
clone_size: .
v_call: TRBV11-2
j_call: TRBJ2-5
cdr3_nt: TGTGCCAGCAGCTTAGCTGGCGGTCAAGAGACCCAGTACTTC
cdr3_aa: CASSLAGGQETQYF

cdr3_length: 17
d_call: .
clone_size: .
v_call: TRBV28
j_call: TRBJ1-5
cdr3_nt: TGTGCCAGCACCCCGAGTGGGGCTCAATATAGCAATCAGCCCCAGCATTTT
cdr3_aa: CASTPSGAQYSNQPQHF

cdr3_length: 12
d_call: .
clone_size: .
v_call: TRBV3-1/TRBV3-2
j_call: TRBJ1-1
cdr3_nt: TGTGCCAGCAGCCAAGAAGGCAGGGAAGCTTTCTTT
cdr3_aa: CASSQEGREAFF

cdr3_length: 16
d_call: TRBD1
clone_size: few
v_call: TRBV4-1
j_call: TRBJ1-5
cdr3_nt: TGCGCCAGCAGCCAAGATGCAGGGGGCTCGGATCAGCCCCAGCATTTT
cdr3_aa: CASSQDAGGSDQPQHF

cdr3_length: 12
d_call: TRBD2
clone_size: once
v_call: TRBV7-2
j_call: TRBJ2-7
cdr3_nt: TGTGCCAGCAGCCTCGTGACGGGAGGTTGGTACTTC
cdr3_aa: CASSLVTGGWYF

cdr3_length: 18
d_call: TRBD2
clone_size: .
v_call: TRBV5-6
j_call: TRBJ2-7
cdr3_nt: TGTGCCAGCAGCTTCATCGGATCCCCTAGCGGAAAGACCTACGAGCAGTACTTC
cdr3_aa: CASSFIGSPSGKTYEQYF

cdr3_length: 16
d_call: TRBD1
clone_size: .
v_call: TRBV6-1
j_call: TRBJ1-4
cdr3_nt: TGTGCCAGCAGTGAAGTACAGGGGGCGCGGAATGAAAAACTGTTTTTT
cdr3_aa: CASSEVQGARNEKLFF

cdr3_length: 13
d_call: .
clone_size: .
v_call: TRBV5-6
j_call: TRBJ2-1
cdr3_nt: TGTGCCAGCAGCCGGGGGTTTTACAATGAGCAGTTCTTC
cdr3_aa: CASSRGFYNEQFF

cdr3_length: 14
d_call: .
clone_size: .
v_call: TRBV29-1
j_call: TRBJ1-1
cdr3_nt: TGCAGCGCAGTACGGACAGAAGGGAACACTGAAGCTTTCTTT
cdr3_aa: CSAVRTEGNTEAFF

cdr3_length: 15
d_call: .
clone_size: .
v_call: TRBV5-5
j_call: TRBJ1-4
cdr3_nt: TGTGCCAGCAGCTTGGTTCGGGGAATTAATGAAAAACTGTTTTTT
cdr3_aa: CASSLVRGINEKLFF

cdr3_length: 14
d_call: .
clone_size: .
v_call: TRBV5-4
j_call: TRBJ2-3
cdr3_nt: TGTGCCAGCAGCTTGTGGCGGGGCACAGATACGCAGTATTTT
cdr3_aa: CASSLWRGTDTQYF

cdr3_length: 14
d_call: TRBD2
clone_size: .
v_call: TRBV7-3
j_call: TRBJ2-3
cdr3_nt: TGTGCCAGCAGCCACGGACTAGTTACAGATACGCAGTATTTT
cdr3_aa: CASSHGLVTDTQYF

cdr3_length: 14
d_call: TRBD2
clone_size: .
v_call: TRBV7-2
j_call: TRBJ2-7
cdr3_nt: TGTGCCAGCAGCTACGGGACTAGCGGGAGAGTGCAGTACTTC
cdr3_aa: CASSYGTSGRVQYF

cdr3_length: 11
d_call: TRBD1
clone_size: .
v_call: TRBV28
j_call: TRBJ1-2
cdr3_nt: TGTGCCACCCCCCAGGGGGGTGGCTACACCTTC
cdr3_aa: CATPQGGGYTF

cdr3_length: 13
d_call: .
clone_size: .
v_call: TRBV12-3/TRBV12-4
j_call: TRBJ1-3
cdr3_nt: TGTGCCAGCAGCCCACCGGGGAGGAACACCATATATTTT
cdr3_aa: CASSPPGRNTIYF

cdr3_length: 15
d_call: .
clone_size: .
v_call: TRBV12-2
j_call: TRBJ1-2
cdr3_nt: TGTGCAAGTCGCTTAGCCTCAGGGGGCTGCTATGGCTACACCTTC
cdr3_aa: CASRLASGGCYGYTF

cdr3_length: 12
d_call: .
clone_size: .
v_call: TRBV28
j_call: TRBJ1-1
cdr3_nt: TGTGCCAGCAGTTTAAGTTCCAGGGAAGCTTTCTTT
cdr3_aa: CASSLSSREAFF

cdr3_length: 15
d_call: .
clone_size: .
v_call: TRBV5-4
j_call: TRBJ1-1
cdr3_nt: TGTGCCAGCAGCCGCGAAAGTAGGGGAAACACTGAAGCTTTCTTT
cdr3_aa: CASSRESRGNTEAFF

cdr3_length: 16
d_call: .
clone_size: .
v_call: TRBV28
j_call: TRBJ1-1
cdr3_nt: TGTGCCAGCACCCCGACCCCCGGACAGAAGAACACTGAAGCTTTCTTT
cdr3_aa: CASTPTPGQKNTEAFF

cdr3_length: 16
d_call: TRBD1
clone_size: .
v_call: TRBV4-3
j_call: TRBJ1-5
cdr3_nt: TGCGCCAGCAGCCAAGCTTCGGACAGGGGCAATCAGCCCCAGCATTTT
cdr3_aa: CASSQASDRGNQPQHF

cdr3_length: 14
d_call: .
clone_size: .
v_call: TRBV1
j_call: TRBJ1-1
cdr3_nt: TGCACCAGCAGCCAAGATTCACAGGGTAGAGACGCTTTCTTT
cdr3_aa: CTSSQDSQGRDAFF

cdr3_length: 14
d_call: .
clone_size: few
v_call: TRBV21-1
j_call: TRBJ1-2
cdr3_nt: TGTGCCAGCAGAAAAGTGGCCAGGGTAAGTGGCTACACCTTC
cdr3_aa: CASRKVARVSGYTF

cdr3_length: 14
d_call: TRBD1
clone_size: .
v_call: TRBV5-1
j_call: TRBJ2-7
cdr3_nt: TGCGCCAGCAGCTTAGACAGGGGAGACTACGAGCAGTACTTC
cdr3_aa: CASSLDRGDYEQYF

cdr3_length: 18
d_call: TRBD2
clone_size: .
v_call: TRBV28
j_call: TRBJ2-4
cdr3_nt: TGTGCCAGCAACCTAGCGGGCACCTCGTTTCAGACCAAAAACATTCAGTACTTC
cdr3_aa: CASNLAGTSFQTKNIQYF

cdr3_length: 15
d_call: .
clone_size: .
v_call: TRBV28
j_call: TRBJ1-4
cdr3_nt: TGTGCCAGCAGTTCAGCGGGTAGAGCTAATGAAAAACTGTTTTTT
cdr3_aa: CASSSAGRANEKLFF

cdr3_length: 14
d_call: .
clone_size: .
v_call: TRBV11-3
j_call: TRBJ2-3
cdr3_nt: TGTGCCAGCAGCCACCATTTAGCGTCGGATACGCAGTATTTT
cdr3_aa: CASSHHLASDTQYF

cdr3_length: 16
d_call: .
clone_size: .
v_call: TRBV19
j_call: TRBJ2-7
cdr3_nt: TGTGCCAGCCGGACGGGGGGCTTTGCCGATACGGGCGAGCAGTACTTC
cdr3_aa: CASRTGGFADTGEQYF

cdr3_length: 13
d_call: .
clone_size: .
v_call: TRBV9
j_call: TRBJ1-1
cdr3_nt: TGTGCCAGCAGCGCCGGACAGTCGAGGTCGGCTTTCTTT
cdr3_aa: CASSAGQSRSAFF

cdr3_length: 14
d_call: TRBD1
clone_size: few
v_call: TRBV5-3
j_call: TRBJ1-2
cdr3_nt: TGTGCCAGAAGCTTCGACAGGGAGAACTATGGCTACACCTTC
cdr3_aa: CARSFDRENYGYTF

cdr3_length: 15
d_call: .
clone_size: .
v_call: TRBV29-1
j_call: TRBJ2-6
cdr3_nt: TGCAGCGTTGAAGAAAGGTCCGGAGCTTCGAACGTCCTGACTTTC
cdr3_aa: CSVEERSGASNVLTF

cdr3_length: 15
d_call: TRBD1
clone_size: .
v_call: TRBV2
j_call: TRBJ1-5
cdr3_nt: TGTGCCAGCAGCAGACAGGGAGGTAGCAATCAGCCCCAGCATTTT
cdr3_aa: CASSRQGGSNQPQHF

cdr3_length: 17
d_call: TRBD1
clone_size: .
v_call: TRBV7-8
j_call: TRBJ1-1
cdr3_nt: TGTGCCAGCAGACTGGCACAGGGGGAAAATTCGAACACTGAAGCTTTCTTT
cdr3_aa: CASRLAQGENSNTEAFF

cdr3_length: 14
d_call: TRBD1
clone_size: .
v_call: TRBV6-2/TRBV6-3
j_call: TRBJ2-7
cdr3_nt: TGTGCCAGCAGTTGGGGACAGCCCTCCTACGAGCAGTACTTC
cdr3_aa: CASSWGQPSYEQYF

cdr3_length: 13
d_call: .
clone_size: .
v_call: TRBV11-3
j_call: TRBJ2-7
cdr3_nt: TGTGCCAGCAGCTTAGGACAGGGAGGCGAGCAGTACTTC
cdr3_aa: CASSLGQGGEQYF

cdr3_length: 14
d_call: .
clone_size: .
v_call: TRBV6-5
j_call: TRBJ2-1
cdr3_nt: TGTGCCAGCAGTTCCTCCCGGGGGTACAATGAGCAGTTCTTC
cdr3_aa: CASSSSRGYNEQFF